Sequencing of this T cell receptor beta chain was carried out in a study of monozygotic twins with inflammatory bowel disease. Researchers used about 3,400 ng of total RNA for each TCR library. For each CDR3 protein, TCRdb gives one entry from its re-call of the 5' RACE reads, without DNA. This sample's table has just over 300,000 distinct CDR3 sequences. As concerns this clonotype: Its antigen is as yet unknown.

Study-level findings and limits: IBD patients had lower TCRbeta diversity (inverse Simpson) than healthy co-twins.

No T cells were sorted before total RNA was taken from whole blood. The CDR3 length is 14 residues. In germline, CDR1 is MNHEY, CDR2 SVGAGI. The receptor's source is a human donor with ulcerative colitis or Crohn's disease, or a healthy co-twin of an affected twin (not recorded which). Input material: blood. The genes are TRBV6-5 and TRBJ1-2. The CDR3 region is CASSYSYTRYGYTF.